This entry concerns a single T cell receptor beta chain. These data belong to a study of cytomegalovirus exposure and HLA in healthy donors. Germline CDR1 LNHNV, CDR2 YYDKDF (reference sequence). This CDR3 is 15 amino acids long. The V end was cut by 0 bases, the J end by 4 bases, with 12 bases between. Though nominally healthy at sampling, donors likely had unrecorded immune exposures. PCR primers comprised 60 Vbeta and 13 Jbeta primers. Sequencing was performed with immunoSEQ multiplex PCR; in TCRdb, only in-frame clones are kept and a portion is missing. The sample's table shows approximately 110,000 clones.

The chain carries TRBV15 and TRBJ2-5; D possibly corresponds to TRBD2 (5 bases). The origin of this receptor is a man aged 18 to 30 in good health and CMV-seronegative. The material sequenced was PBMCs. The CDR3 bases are TGTGCCACCAGCAGAGATCGGGGTCTGGGAGAGACCCAGTACTTC. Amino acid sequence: CATSRDRGLGETQYF.